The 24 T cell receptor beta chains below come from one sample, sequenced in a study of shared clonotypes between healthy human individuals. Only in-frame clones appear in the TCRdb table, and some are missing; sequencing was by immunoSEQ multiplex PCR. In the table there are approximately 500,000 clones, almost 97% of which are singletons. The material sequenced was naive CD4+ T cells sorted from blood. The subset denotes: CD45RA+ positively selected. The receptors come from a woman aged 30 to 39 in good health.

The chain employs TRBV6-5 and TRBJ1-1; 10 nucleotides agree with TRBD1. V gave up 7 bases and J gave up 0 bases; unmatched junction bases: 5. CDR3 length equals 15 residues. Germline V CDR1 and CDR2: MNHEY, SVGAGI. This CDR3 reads CASTPDRGMNTEAFF. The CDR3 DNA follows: TGTGCCAGCACCCCGGACAGGGGGATGAACACTGAAGCTTTCTTT.

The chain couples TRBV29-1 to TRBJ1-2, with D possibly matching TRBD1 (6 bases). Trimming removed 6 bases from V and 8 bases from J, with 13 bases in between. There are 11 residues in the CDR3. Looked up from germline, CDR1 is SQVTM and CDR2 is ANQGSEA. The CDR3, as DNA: TGCAGCGTCCTGACAGGCGGAGGCTACACCTTC. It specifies CSVLTGGGYTF.

This chain's CDR3 is CASSQNVPVGGEGETQYF. The CDR3 DNA sequence: TGTGCCAGCAGCCAAAATGTGCCGGTCGGGGGAGAAGGGGAGACCCAGTACTTC. This sequence joins TRBV4-2 and TRBJ2-5, with D possibly TRBD2 on 6 matching bases. The germline V gene has CDR1 LGHNA and CDR2 YNFKEQ. V dropped 2 bases and J dropped 5 bases, with 24 bases sitting between them. CDR3 length: 18 residues.

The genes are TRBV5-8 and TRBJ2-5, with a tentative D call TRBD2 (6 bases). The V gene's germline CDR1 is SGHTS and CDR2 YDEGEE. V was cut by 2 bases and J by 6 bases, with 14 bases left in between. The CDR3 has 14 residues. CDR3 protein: CASSFYRERKTQYF. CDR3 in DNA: TGTGCCAGCAGCTTTTATCGGGAGCGAAAGACCCAGTACTTC.

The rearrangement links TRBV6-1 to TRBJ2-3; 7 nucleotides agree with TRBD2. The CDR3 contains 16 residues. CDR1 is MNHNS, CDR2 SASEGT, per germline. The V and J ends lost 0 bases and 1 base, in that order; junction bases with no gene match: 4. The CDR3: CASSEATTSGTDTQYF. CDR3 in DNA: TGTGCCAGCAGTGAAGCCACAACTAGCGGCACAGATACGCAGTATTTT.

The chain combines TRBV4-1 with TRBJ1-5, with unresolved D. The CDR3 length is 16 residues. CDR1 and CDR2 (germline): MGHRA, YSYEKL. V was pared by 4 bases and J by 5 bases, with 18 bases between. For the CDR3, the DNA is TGCGCCAGCAGCCCTATTCGGGTCAAGCCCTATCAGCCCCAGCATTTT. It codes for CASSPIRVKPYQPQHF.

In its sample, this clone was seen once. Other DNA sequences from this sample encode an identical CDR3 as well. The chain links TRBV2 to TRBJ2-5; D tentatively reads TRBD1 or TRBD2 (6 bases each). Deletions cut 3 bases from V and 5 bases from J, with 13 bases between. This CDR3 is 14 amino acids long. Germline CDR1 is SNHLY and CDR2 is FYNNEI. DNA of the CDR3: TGTGCCAGCAGTGAGCGAACAGGGAGGGAGACCCAGTACTTC. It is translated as CASSERTGRETQYF.

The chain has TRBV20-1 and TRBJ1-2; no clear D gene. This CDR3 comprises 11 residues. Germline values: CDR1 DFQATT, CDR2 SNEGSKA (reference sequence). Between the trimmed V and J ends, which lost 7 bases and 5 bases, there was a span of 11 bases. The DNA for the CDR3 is TGCAGTGACCCGCCTAGTTATGGCTACACCTTC. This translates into CSDPPSYGYTF.

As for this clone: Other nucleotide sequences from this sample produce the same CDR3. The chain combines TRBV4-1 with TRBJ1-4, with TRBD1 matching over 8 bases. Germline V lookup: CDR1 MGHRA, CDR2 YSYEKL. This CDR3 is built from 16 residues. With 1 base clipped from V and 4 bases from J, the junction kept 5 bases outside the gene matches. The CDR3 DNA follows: TGCGCCAGCAGCCAAGGAGGACAGGGACGTAATGAAAAACTGTTTTTT. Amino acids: CASSQGGQGRNEKLFF.

The CDR3 nucleotides read TGTGCCAGCAGTGCGACAGGCGACAACTATGGCTACACCTTC. This codes for CASSATGDNYGYTF. J is TRBJ1-2 and V is TRBV6-5, with a possible D match to TRBD1 (6 bases). This CDR3 contains 14 residues. Deletions cut 5 bases from V and 2 bases from J, with 12 bases between. Germline V gene lookup returns CDR1 MNHEY and CDR2 SVGAGI.

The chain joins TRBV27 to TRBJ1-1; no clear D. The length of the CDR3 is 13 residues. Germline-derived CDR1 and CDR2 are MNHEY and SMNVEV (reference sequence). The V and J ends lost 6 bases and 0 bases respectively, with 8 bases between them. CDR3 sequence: CASSPHMNTEAFF. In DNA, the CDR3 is TGTGCCAGCAGCCCACATATGAACACTGAAGCTTTCTTT.

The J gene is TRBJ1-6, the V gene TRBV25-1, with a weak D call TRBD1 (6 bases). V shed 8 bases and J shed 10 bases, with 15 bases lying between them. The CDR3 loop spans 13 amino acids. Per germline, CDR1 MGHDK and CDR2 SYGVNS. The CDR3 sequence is CASHRVSTSPLHF. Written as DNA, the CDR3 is TGTGCCAGCCACAGGGTATCAACCTCACCCCTCCACTTT.

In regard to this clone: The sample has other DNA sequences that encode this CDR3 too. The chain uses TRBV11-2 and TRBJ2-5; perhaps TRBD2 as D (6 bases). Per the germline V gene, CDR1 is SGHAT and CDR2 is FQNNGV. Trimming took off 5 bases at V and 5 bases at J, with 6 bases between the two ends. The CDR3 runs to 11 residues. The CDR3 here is CASSRGETQYF. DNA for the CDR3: TGTGCCAGCAGCCGGGGGGAGACCCAGTACTTC.

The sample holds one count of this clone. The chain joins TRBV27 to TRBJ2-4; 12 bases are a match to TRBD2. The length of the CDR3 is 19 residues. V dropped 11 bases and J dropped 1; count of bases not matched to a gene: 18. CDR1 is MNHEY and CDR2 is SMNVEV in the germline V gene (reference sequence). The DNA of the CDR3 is TGTGCCGGTAAGACCACCGGACTAGCGGGAAGGGTGGCCAAAAACATTCAGTACTTC. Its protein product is CAGKTTGLAGRVAKNIQYF.

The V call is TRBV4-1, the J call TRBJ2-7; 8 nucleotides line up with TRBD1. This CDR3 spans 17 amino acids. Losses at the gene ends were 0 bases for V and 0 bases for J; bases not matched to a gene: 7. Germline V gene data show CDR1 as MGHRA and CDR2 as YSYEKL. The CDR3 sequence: CASSQDPRQGISYEQYF. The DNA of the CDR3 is TGCGCCAGCAGCCAAGATCCTAGACAGGGGATCTCCTACGAGCAGTACTTC.

This CDR3 reads CASRWTSGSTYEQYF. The CDR3 coding sequence is TGTGCCAGTCGCTGGACTAGCGGGAGCACCTACGAGCAGTACTTC. This rearrangement joins TRBV19 to TRBJ2-7; 13 positions agree with TRBD2. CDR1 and CDR2 from the germline V gene are LNHDA and SQIVND (reference sequence). The V segment lost 8 bases and the J segment 2 bases; nucleotides outside the gene matches: 6. The CDR3 is 15 amino acids.

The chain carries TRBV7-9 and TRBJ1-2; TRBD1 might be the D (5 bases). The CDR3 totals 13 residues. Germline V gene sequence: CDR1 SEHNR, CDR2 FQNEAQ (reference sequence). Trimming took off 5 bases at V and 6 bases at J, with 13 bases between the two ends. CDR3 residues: CASSTRTRNGYTF. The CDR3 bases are TGTGCCAGCAGCACCCGGACAAGGAATGGCTACACCTTC. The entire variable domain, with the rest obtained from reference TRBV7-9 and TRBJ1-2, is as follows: DTGVSQNPRHKITKRGQNVTFRCDPISEHNRLYWYRQTLGQGPEFLTYFQNEAQLEKSRLLSDRFSAERPKGSFSTLEIQRTEQGDSAMYLCASSTRTRNGYTFGSGTRLTVV.

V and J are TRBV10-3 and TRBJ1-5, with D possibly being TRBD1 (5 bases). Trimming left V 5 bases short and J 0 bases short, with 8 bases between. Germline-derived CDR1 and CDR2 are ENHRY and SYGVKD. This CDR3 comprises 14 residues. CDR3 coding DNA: TGTGCCATCAGTCGACAGTATAGCAATCAGCCCCAGCATTTT. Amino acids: CAISRQYSNQPQHF.

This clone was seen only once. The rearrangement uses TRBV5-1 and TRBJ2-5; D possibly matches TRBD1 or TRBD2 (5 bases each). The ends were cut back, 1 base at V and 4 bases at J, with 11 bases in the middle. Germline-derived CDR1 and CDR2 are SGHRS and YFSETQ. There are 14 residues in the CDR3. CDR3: CASSLRAGGETQYF. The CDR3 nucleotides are TGCGCCAGCAGCTTGAGAGCTGGGGGAGAGACCCAGTACTTC.

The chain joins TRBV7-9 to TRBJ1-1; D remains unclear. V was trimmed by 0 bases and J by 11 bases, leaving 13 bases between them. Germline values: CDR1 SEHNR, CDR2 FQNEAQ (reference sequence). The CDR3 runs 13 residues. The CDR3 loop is CASSLAPHGGAFF. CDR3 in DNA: TGTGCCAGCAGCTTAGCCCCTCACGGCGGCGCTTTCTTT.

The CDR3 loop is CASSEWSSGSYEQYF. DNA of the CDR3: TGTGCCAGCAGTGAATGGTCTAGCGGGAGCTACGAGCAGTACTTC. The rearrangement links TRBV6-1 to TRBJ2-7; the match to TRBD2 covers 10 bases. The germline V gene has CDR1 MNHNS and CDR2 SASEGT. V trimming: 2 bases; J trimming: 3 bases; junction bases outside the gene matches: 4. This CDR3 has 15 amino acids.

CDR3 nucleotide sequence: TGTGCCAGCAGGTTGACTAGCGGGATCTCCTACGAGCAGTACTTC. Protein: CASRLTSGISYEQYF. This chain joins TRBV11-2 and TRBJ2-7, with 11 bases aligning to TRBD2. J gave up 0 bases and V 6 bases, and 4 bases lay outside the gene matches. Germline CDR1 reads SGHAT; CDR2 reads FQNNGV. The CDR3 runs to 15 residues.

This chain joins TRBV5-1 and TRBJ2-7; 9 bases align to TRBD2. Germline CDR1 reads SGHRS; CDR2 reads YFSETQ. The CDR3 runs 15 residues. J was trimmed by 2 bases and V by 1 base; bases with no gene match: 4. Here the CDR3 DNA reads TGCGCCAGCAGCTTGTCTAGCGGGATGACCTACGAGCAGTACTTC. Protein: CASSLSSGMTYEQYF. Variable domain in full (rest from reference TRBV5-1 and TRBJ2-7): KAGVTQTPRYLIKTRGQQVTLSCSPISGHRSVSWYQQTPGQGLQFLFEYFSETQRNKGNFPGRFSGRQFSNSRSEMNVSTLELGDSALYLCASSLSSGMTYEQYFGPGTRLTVT.

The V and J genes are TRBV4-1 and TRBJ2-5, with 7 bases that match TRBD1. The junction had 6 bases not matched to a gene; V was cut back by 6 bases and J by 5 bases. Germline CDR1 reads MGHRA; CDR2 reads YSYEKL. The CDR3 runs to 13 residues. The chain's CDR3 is CASRRTGGETQYF. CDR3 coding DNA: TGCGCCAGCAGGAGGACAGGTGGGGAGACCCAGTACTTC.